This T cell receptor beta chain was obtained from a study of tumor-infiltrating lymphocytes in localized non-small cell lung cancer. Turning to the study itself: Patients included smokers and never-smokers with various histologies, some sampled after neoadjuvant chemotherapy.

General study findings and limits: Immunotypes IM1 and IM2 had similar TCR-derived T-cell fractions. Each assay used a separate piece of the same tissue.

The table lists this clone with a few counts. No antigen is known for it. The CDR3 consists of 15 residues. V gave up 2 bases and J gave up 5 bases, with 15 bases separating them. Germline V gene lookup returns CDR1 MNHEY and CDR2 SMNVEV (reference sequence). Clones were sequenced by immunoSEQ multiplex PCR, and TCRdb holds only the in-frame ones, with some missing. Here the sample spans around 7,000 clones, around 60% being singletons. The clonotype originates from a human donor with non-small cell lung cancer. The chain employs TRBV27 and TRBJ2-5; TRBD2 might be the D (5 bases). The sample consisted of uninvolved lung tissue not adjacent to the tumor. Here the CDR3 reads CASSLGWRADETQYF. The CDR3 nucleotides read TGTGCCAGCAGTTTAGGTTGGCGGGCGGATGAGACCCAGTACTTC.